The entry below describes one T cell receptor (beta chain). Antigen specificity is unknown. The data were taken from a study of cytomegalovirus exposure and HLA in healthy donors. Findings and caveats of the study: The records held CMV serostatus as the only immune exposure information. Later analysis placed DRB1 highest and HLA-C lowest in TCR association rates, which differed by HLA locus.

With 4 bases clipped from V and 4 bases from J, the junction kept 10 bases outside the gene matches. Germline CDR1 SEHNR, CDR2 FQNEAQ (reference sequence). The CDR3 length is 16 residues. PCR involved 60 Vbeta and 13 Jbeta primers. Sequencing used immunoSEQ multiplex PCR; TCRdb keeps in-frame clones, though not all of them. Here the sample spans 100,000 to 150,000 clones, around 78% being singletons. Sequenced sample: PBMCs. The chain couples TRBV7-9 to TRBJ1-1; TRBD1 matches at 9 bases. The TCR was taken from a man in his forties in good health and CMV-seronegative. In DNA, the CDR3 is TGTGCCAGCAGCTCTACCTTAGGACAGGGGAGCACTGAAGCTTTCTTT. Its translation: CASSSTLGQGSTEAFF. Full variable domain (outside the CDR3, taken from reference TRBV7-9 and TRBJ1-1): DTGVSQNPRHKITKRGQNVTFRCDPISEHNRLYWYRQTLGQGPEFLTYFQNEAQLEKSRLLSDRFSAERPKGSFSTLEIQRTEQGDSAMYLCASSSTLGQGSTEAFFGQGTRLTVV.